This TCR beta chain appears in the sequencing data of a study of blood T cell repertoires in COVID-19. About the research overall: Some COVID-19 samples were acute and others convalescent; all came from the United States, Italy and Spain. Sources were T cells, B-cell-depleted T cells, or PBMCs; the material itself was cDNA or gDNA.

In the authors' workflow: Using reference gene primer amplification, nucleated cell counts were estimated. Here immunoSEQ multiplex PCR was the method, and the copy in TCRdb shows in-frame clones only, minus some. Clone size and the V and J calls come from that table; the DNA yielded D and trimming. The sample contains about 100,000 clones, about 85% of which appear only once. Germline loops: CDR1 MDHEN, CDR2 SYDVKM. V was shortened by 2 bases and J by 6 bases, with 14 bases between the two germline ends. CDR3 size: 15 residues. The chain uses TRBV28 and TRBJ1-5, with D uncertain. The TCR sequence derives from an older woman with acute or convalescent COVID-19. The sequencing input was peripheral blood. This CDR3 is CASSLAVVPRQPQHF. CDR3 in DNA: TGTGCCAGCAGTTTAGCGGTGGTCCCGCGTCAGCCCCAGCATTTT. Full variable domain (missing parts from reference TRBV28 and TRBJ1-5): DVKVTQSSRYLVKRTGEKVFLECVQDMDHENMFWYRQDPGLGLRLIYFSYDVKMKEKGDIPEGYSVSREKKERFSLILESASTNQTSMYLCASSLAVVPRQPQHFGDGTRLSIL.